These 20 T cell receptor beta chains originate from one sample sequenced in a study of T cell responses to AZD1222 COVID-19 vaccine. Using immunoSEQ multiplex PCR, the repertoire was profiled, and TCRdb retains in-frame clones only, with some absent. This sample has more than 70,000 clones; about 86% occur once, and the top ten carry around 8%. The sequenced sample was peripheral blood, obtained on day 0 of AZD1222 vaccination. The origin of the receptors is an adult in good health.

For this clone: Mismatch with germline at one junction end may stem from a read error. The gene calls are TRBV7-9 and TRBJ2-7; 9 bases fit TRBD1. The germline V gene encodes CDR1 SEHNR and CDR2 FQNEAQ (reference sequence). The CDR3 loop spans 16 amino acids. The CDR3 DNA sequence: TGTGCCAGCAGCCTAGCCAGGGACAGGGAAACCTACGAGCAGTACTTC. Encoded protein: CASSLARDRETYEQYF.

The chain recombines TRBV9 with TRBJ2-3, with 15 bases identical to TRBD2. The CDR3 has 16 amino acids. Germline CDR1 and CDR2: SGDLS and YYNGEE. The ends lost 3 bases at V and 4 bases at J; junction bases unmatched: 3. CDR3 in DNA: TGTGCCAGCAGCGCGGGACTAGCGGGGGGCGCAGATACGCAGTATTTT. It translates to CASSAGLAGGADTQYF.

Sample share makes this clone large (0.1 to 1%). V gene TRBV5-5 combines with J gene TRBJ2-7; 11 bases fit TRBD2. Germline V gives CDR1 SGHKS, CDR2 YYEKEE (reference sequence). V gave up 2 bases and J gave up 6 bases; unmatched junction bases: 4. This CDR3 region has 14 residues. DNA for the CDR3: TGTGCCAGCAGCTTCTGGACTAGCGGGCGCGAGCAGTACTTC. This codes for CASSFWTSGREQYF.

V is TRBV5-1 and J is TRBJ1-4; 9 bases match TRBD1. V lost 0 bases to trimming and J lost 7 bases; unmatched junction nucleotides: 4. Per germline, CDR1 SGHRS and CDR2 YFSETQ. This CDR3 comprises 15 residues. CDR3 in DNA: TGCGCCAGCAGCTTGGACAGGGGGCTTAGTGAAAAACTGTTTTTT. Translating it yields CASSLDRGLSEKLFF.

The CDR3: CASSELAGGRDEQYF. The CDR3 coding sequence is TGTGCCAGTAGTGAACTAGCGGGAGGGAGAGACGAGCAGTACTTC. The V call is TRBV19, the J call TRBJ2-7, with TRBD2 matching 13 bases. The ends lost 5 bases at V and 5 bases at J; junction bases unmatched: 6. The CDR3 is 15 residues long. CDR1 is LNHDA, CDR2 SQIVND, per germline (reference sequence). Together with reference TRBV19 and TRBJ2-7, the CDR3 gives the full variable domain: DGGITQSPKYLFRKEGQNVTLSCEQNLNHDAMYWYRQDPGQGLRLIYYSQIVNDFQKGDIAEGYSVSREKKESFPLTVTSAQKNPTAFYLCASSELAGGRDEQYFGPGTRLTVT.

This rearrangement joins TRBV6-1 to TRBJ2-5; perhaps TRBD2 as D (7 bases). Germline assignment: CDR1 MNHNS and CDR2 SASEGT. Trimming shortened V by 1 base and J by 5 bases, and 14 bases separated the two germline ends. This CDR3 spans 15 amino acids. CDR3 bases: TGTGCCAGCAGTGAAGGAGGGGGGGTCTGGGAGACCCAGTACTTC. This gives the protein CASSEGGGVWETQYF.

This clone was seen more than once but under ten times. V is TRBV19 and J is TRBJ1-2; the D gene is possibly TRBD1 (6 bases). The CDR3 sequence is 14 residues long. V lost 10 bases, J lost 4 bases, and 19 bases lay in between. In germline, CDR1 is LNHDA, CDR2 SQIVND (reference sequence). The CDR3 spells CATYRDPSSYGYTF. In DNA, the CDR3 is TGTGCCACCTACAGGGACCCCAGTAGCTATGGCTACACCTTC.

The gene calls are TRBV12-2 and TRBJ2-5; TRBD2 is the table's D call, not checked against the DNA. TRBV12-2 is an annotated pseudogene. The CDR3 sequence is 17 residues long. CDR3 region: CASRASGGAEFCGTQYF. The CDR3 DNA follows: TGTGCAAGTCGCGCGTCCGGCGGGGCTGAGTTTTGTGGGACCCAGTACTTC.

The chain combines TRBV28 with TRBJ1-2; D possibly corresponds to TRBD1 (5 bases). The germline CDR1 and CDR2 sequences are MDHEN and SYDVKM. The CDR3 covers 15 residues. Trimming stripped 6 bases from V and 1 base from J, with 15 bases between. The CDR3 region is CASRGPPGLNYGYTF. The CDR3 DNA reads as TGTGCCAGCAGGGGACCCCCGGGACTTAACTATGGCTACACCTTC.

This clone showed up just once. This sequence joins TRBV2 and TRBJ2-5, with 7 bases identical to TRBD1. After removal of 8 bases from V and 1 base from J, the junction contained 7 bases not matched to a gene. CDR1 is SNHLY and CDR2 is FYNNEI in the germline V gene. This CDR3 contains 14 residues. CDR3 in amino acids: CASYRGQRQETQYF. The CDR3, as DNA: TGTGCCAGCTACCGGGGACAGCGCCAAGAGACCCAGTACTTC.

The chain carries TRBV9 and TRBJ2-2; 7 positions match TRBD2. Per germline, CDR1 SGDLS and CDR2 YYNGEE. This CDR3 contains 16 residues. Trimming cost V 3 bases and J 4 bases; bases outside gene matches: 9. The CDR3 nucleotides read TGTGCCAGCAGCGCGAGGCTAGCGGAGGTCACCGGGGAGCTGTTTTTT. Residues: CASSARLAEVTGELFF. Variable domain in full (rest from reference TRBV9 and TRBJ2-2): DSGVTQTPKHLITATGQRVTLRCSPRSGDLSVYWYQQSLDQGLQFLIQYYNGEERAKGNILERFSAQQFPDLHSELNLSSLELGDSALYFCASSARLAEVTGELFFGEGSRLTVL.

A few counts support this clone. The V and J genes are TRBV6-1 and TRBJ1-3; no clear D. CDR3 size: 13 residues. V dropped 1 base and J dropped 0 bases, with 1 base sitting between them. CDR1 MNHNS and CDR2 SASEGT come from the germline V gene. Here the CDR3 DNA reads TGTGCCAGCAGTGAAGACTCTGGAAACACCATATATTTT. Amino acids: CASSEDSGNTIYF.

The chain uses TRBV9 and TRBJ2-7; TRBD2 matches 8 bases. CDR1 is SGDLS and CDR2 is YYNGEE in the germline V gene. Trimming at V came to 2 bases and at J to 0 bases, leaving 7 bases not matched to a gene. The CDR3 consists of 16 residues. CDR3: CASSVSGSSSSYEQYF. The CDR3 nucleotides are TGTGCCAGCAGCGTCAGCGGGAGCTCCAGCTCCTACGAGCAGTACTTC.

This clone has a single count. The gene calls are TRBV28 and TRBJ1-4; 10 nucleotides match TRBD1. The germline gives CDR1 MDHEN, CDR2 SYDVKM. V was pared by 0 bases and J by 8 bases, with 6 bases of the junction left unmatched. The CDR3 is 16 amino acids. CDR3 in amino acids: CASSLWRDRGQEKLFF. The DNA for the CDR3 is TGTGCCAGCAGTTTATGGCGGGACAGGGGTCAGGAAAAACTGTTTTTT.

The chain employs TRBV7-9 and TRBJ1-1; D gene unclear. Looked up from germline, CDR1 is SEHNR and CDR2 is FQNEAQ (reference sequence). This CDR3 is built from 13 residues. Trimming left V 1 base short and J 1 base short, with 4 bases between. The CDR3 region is CASSLGQNTEAFF. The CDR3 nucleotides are TGTGCCAGCAGCTTAGGCCAGAACACTGAAGCTTTCTTT.

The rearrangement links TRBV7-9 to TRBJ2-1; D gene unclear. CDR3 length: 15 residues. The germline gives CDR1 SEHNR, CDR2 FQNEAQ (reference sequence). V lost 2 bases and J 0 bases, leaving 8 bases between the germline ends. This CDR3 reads CASSLSTDSYNEQFF. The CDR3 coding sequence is TGTGCCAGCAGCTTAAGTACAGACTCCTACAATGAGCAGTTCTTC.

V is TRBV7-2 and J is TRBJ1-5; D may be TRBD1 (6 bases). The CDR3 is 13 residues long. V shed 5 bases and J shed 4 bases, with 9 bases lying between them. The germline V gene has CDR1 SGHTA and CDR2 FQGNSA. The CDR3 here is CASSPGQNQPQHF. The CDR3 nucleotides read TGTGCCAGCAGCCCCGGACAGAATCAGCCCCAGCATTTT.

The CDR3 coding sequence is TGTGCCAGCAGTTACGACCAATTCAGCACAGATACGCAGTATTTT. Translating it yields CASSYDQFSTDTQYF. The chain has TRBV6-2 or TRBV6-3 and TRBJ2-3; the D is unclear. CDR1 MNHEY and CDR2 SVGEGT come from the germline V gene. The CDR3 has 15 amino acids. The V gene lost 2 bases and the J gene lost 0 bases, with 9 bases spanning the gap.

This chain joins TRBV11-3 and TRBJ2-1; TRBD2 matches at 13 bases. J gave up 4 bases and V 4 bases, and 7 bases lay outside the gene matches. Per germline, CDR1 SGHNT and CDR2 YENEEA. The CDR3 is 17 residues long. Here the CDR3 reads CASSSQTSGRTYNEQFF. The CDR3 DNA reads TGTGCCAGCAGCTCCCAGACTAGCGGGAGGACTTACAATGAGCAGTTCTTC.

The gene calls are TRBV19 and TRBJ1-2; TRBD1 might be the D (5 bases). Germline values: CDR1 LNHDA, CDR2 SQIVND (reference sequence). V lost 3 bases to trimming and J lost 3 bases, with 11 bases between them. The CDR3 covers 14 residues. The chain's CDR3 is CASSMGQSDYGYTF. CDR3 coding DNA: TGTGCCAGTAGTATGGGGCAGTCGGACTATGGCTACACCTTC.